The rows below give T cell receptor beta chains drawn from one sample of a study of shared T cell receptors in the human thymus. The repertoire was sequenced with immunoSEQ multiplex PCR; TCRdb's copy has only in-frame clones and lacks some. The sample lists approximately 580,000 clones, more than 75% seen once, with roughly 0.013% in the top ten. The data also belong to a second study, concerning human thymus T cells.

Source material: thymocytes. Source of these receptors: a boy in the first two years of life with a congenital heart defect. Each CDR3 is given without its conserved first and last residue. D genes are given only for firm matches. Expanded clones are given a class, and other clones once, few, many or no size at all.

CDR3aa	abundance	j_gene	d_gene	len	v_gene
ASSDSVASGTVSTDTQY	few	TRBJ2-3	TRBD2	17	TRBV2
ASIDGANYGYT	few	TRBJ1-2	.	11	TRBV19
ASGDRNTGIYGYT	.	TRBJ1-2	TRBD1	13	TRBV2
ASSVERESTDTQY	.	TRBJ2-3	TRBD2	13	TRBV9
ASSSPGDRGETQY	once	TRBJ2-5	TRBD1	13	TRBV5-1
ASSTTAVGVTYEQY	.	TRBJ2-7	.	14	TRBV19
ASSMPRRGQF	.	TRBJ2-1	.	10	TRBV19
ASSQEFWGGEQY	.	TRBJ2-7	.	12	TRBV14
ASSVEGTGLGEAF	.	TRBJ1-1	TRBD1	13	TRBV9
ASSSGLGWADTQY	.	TRBJ2-3	TRBD2	13	TRBV13
ASSYLRVTGELF	.	TRBJ2-2	.	12	TRBV6-5
ASSSTFRGPISYEQY	.	TRBJ2-7	TRBD1	15	TRBV27
ASSLGMTSGYEQY	.	TRBJ2-7	TRBD2	13	TRBV7-2
ASSLGLAESTDTQY	.	TRBJ2-3	TRBD2	14	TRBV27
ASSEGGGTVFNIQY	.	TRBJ2-4	.	14	TRBV2
ASSPSGKDTQY	.	TRBJ2-3	.	11	TRBV14
ASRNTGVETQY	.	TRBJ2-5	TRBD1	11	TRBV11-2
ASSTTHRDRGRNEQF	once	TRBJ2-1	TRBD1	15	TRBV27
ASSFVASGRPKQY	.	TRBJ2-7	TRBD2	13	TRBV19
ASSPLGGGTYNEQF	.	TRBJ2-1	.	14	TRBV27
ASSFSGTSAENEQF	.	TRBJ2-1	TRBD2	14	TRBV7-8
ASSLTRGTVEAF	.	TRBJ1-1	TRBD1	12	TRBV5-6
ASTPGSTRYGYT	.	TRBJ1-2	.	12	TRBV6-1
ASSLAVSAGVHTGELF	.	TRBJ2-2	.	16	TRBV7-9
AISESGQHYGYT	.	TRBJ1-2	.	12	TRBV10-3
AWSGGSRTGELF	.	TRBJ2-2	TRBD2	12	TRBV30
ASSRDCLSNEQF	.	TRBJ2-1	.	12	TRBV18
ASSKEETGLPYEQY	.	TRBJ2-7	.	14	TRBV21-1
ASSMDCHSGNTIY	few	TRBJ1-3	.	13	TRBV7-9
ASTAQVNNQPQH	.	TRBJ1-5	.	12	TRBV28
ASSPDRGGYEQY	.	TRBJ2-7	TRBD1	12	TRBV5-1
ASKNWGQGRKLF	.	TRBJ1-4	TRBD1	12	TRBV27
ASSIVTVAKNIQY	.	TRBJ2-4	.	13	TRBV19
ATRGNLQETQY	.	TRBJ2-5	.	11	TRBV11-2